This TCR beta chain was captured in a study of T cell responses to AZD1222 COVID-19 vaccine. Study-wide points: Seropositivity was recorded at baseline in only six AZD1222 recipients.

In regard to this clone: What it binds is unknown.

CDR1 SGDLS and CDR2 YYNGEE come from the germline V gene. The CDR3 length is 17 residues. After removal of 3 bases from V and 5 bases from J, the junction contained 15 bases not matched to a gene. TCRdb's table, derived via immunoSEQ multiplex PCR, lists solely in-frame clones and lacks some. The sample holds 120,000 or so clones, around 87% seen once. This specimen consisted of peripheral blood, obtained on day 0 of AZD1222 vaccination. This TCR was sampled from an adult in good health. The chain recombines TRBV9 with TRBJ2-5; 8 positions match TRBD2. The CDR3 bases are TGTGCCAGCAGCGCAAGAGGTAACGGGGGGGCCGGTGAGACCCAGTACTTC. The encoded protein is CASSARGNGGAGETQYF.